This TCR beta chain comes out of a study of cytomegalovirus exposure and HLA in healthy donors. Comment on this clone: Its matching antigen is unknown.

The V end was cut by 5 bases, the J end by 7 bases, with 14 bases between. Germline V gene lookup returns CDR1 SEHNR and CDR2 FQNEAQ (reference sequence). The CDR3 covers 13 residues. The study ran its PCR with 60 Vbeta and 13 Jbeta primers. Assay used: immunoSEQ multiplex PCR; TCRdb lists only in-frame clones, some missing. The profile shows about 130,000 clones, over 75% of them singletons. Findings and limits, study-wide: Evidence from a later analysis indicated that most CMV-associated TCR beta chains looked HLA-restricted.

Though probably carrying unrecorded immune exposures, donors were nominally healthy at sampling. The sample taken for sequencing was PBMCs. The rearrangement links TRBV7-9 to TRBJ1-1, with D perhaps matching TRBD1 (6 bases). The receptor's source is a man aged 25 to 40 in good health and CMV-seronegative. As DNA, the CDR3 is TGTGCCAGCAGCACCCAGGGGAATAGTGAAGCTTTCTTT. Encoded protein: CASSTQGNSEAFF.